Below are 21 T cell receptor beta chains sequenced from a single sample in a study of molecular identifiers for immune sequencing clone quantification. A single record per CDR3 protein comes from TCRdb applying MiXCR to the PCR reads. The table shows about 640,000 distinct CDR3 sequences, with 15% to 20% occurring only once. Sample: naive CD8+ T cells from blood, with Jurkat cell RNA spiked in. Subset: FACS-sorted CD8+CD4-CCR7+CD45RA+ naive T cells. Receptor source: a human donor in good health. Some libraries in this study had Jurkat cell RNA spiked in.

On this clonotype itself: A much larger clonotype is one base distant, so this may be a read error. The rearrangement uses TRBV19 and TRBJ1-5; tentative D call: TRBD1 (5 bases). The CDR3 consists of 15 residues. Trimming cost V 4 bases and J 5 bases, with 15 bases left between them. Germline-derived CDR1 and CDR2 are LNHDA and SQIVND (reference sequence). The CDR3 coding sequence is TGTGCCAGTAGTAATTCTCGGGACGGTCATCAGCCCCAGCATTTT. It yields the protein CASSNSRDGHQPQHF.

In this sample, this clonotype turned up many times. The genes are TRBV9 and TRBJ1-1; perhaps TRBD1 as D (6 bases). The CDR3 contains 15 residues. Germline V gives CDR1 SGDLS, CDR2 YYNGEE. With 0 bases removed from V and 2 bases from J, the gap between germline ends came to 11 bases. CDR3 DNA: TGTGCCAGCAGCGTAGTAGCTGGGGGCAACACTGAAGCTTTCTTT. This gives the protein CASSVVAGGNTEAFF.

This clonotype was detected ten times or more. V gene TRBV20-1 combines with J gene TRBJ2-2, with unresolved D. Trimming cost V 2 bases and J 6 bases, with 7 bases left between them. The CDR3 runs 12 residues. The germline V gene encodes CDR1 DFQATT and CDR2 SNEGSKA (reference sequence). The CDR3 DNA reads as TGCAGTGCTAGATGGGAAGCCGGGGAGCTGTTTTTT. As protein: CSARWEAGELFF.

There are a few counts of this clonotype. V gene TRBV29-1 combines with J gene TRBJ2-1; D tentatively fits TRBD1 or TRBD2 (5 bases each). Trimming pared 1 base from V and 3 bases from J, leaving 16 bases between. The V gene's germline CDR1 is SQVTM and CDR2 ANQGSEA. This CDR3 has 16 amino acids. CDR3 DNA sequence: TGCAGCGTTGAAGGGGGACCCTTGGAGAACTACAATGAGCAGTTCTTC. Translated: CSVEGGPLENYNEQFF.

This clonotype was counted many times. Because the CDR3's place on the DNA is in doubt, the DNA is left out and the CDR3 is given as listed by TCRdb. V is TRBV21-1 and J is TRBJ1-3; the listed D gene, TRBD1, was not tested against the DNA. TRBV21-1 is shown as a pseudogene. The CDR3 numbers 16 amino acids, ends counted. The CDR3 loop is CASWSSKWGSGNTIYF.

The sample holds many counts of this clonotype. This sequence joins TRBV28 and TRBJ2-3; 12 bases agree with TRBD1. From germline, CDR1 is MDHEN and CDR2 SYDVKM. The CDR3 consists of 15 residues. With V trimmed by 6 bases and J by 6 bases, 7 bases remained unmatched. The CDR3 sequence is CASSPGTGGFDTQYF. The CDR3 nucleotides are TGTGCCAGCAGCCCCGGGACAGGGGGCTTCGATACGCAGTATTTT.

This clonotype was recorded a few times. J is TRBJ2-1 and V is TRBV2; 10 bases are a match to TRBD2. Germline values: CDR1 SNHLY, CDR2 FYNNEI. The CDR3 runs 14 residues. J was trimmed by 9 bases and V by 7 bases; bases with no gene match: 9. The CDR3 loop reads CASTRLAGEAEQFF. The CDR3 region has the DNA TGTGCCAGCACCCGCCTAGCGGGAGAGGCTGAGCAGTTCTTC.

This clonotype was detected ten times or more. The rearrangement links TRBV4-3 to TRBJ2-6; the D is unclear. The germline V gene has CDR1 LGHNA and CDR2 YSLEER. The CDR3 covers 18 residues. The ends were cut back, 1 base at V and 2 bases at J, with 15 bases in the middle. CDR3 loop: CASSQGVGWRTGANVLTF. The CDR3 DNA follows: TGCGCCAGCAGCCAAGGGGTTGGGTGGCGAACTGGGGCCAACGTCCTGACTTTC.

The table lists this clonotype with many counts. V and J are TRBV21-1 and TRBJ2-7; TRBD1 is the table's D call, not checked against the DNA. TRBV21-1 is listed as a pseudogene. This CDR3 region has 18 residues. CDR3 coding DNA: TGTGCCAGCAGCAAAGTGGACGGGAACAGGGGGCTAGCTTCCGAGCAGTACTTC. As protein: CASSKVDGNRGLASEQYF.

As regards this clonotype: This could be a read error, since a much larger clone is one nucleotide away. The chain joins TRBV7-9 to TRBJ1-4, with 8 bases that match TRBD1. The CDR3 runs to 13 residues. CDR1 is SEHNR and CDR2 is FQNEAQ in the germline V gene (reference sequence). CDR3 sequence (DNA): TGTGCCAGCAGCCCCCGGACAGGGAATGAACTGTCTTTT. Translation: CASSPRTGNELSF.

The CDR3 coding sequence is TGTGCCAGTACCTTGGTTGGGAGCTCCTACAATGAGCAGTTCTTC. This codes for CASTLVGSSYNEQFF. The chain is built from TRBV19 and TRBJ2-1; D perhaps matches TRBD2 (5 bases). Between the trimmed V and J ends, which lost 7 bases and 0 bases, there was a span of 13 bases. The germline gives CDR1 LNHDA, CDR2 SQIVND (reference sequence). This CDR3 contains 15 residues.

This rearrangement joins TRBV7-9 to TRBJ1-5; D call uncertain. The CDR3 runs to 12 residues. Trimming took 1 base from V and 9 from J, leaving 7 bases between them. Germline assignment: CDR1 SEHNR and CDR2 FQNEAQ (reference sequence). The CDR3 nucleotides are TGTGCCAGCAGCTTAGAAGGGTGGCCCCAGCATTTT. Its translation: CASSLEGWPQHF.

This clonotype has only a few counts. The V call is TRBV7-9, the J call TRBJ1-2, with 7 bases identical to TRBD1. After removal of 2 bases from V and 2 bases from J, the junction contained 2 bases not matched to a gene. The CDR3 has 14 amino acids. The germline CDR1 and CDR2 sequences are SEHNR and FQNEAQ (reference sequence). The CDR3 reads CASSLIQGNYGYTF. The CDR3 region has the DNA TGTGCCAGCAGCTTAATACAGGGGAACTATGGCTACACCTTC.

This clonotype came up a few times. The CDR3 DNA reads as TGCGCCAGCAGCCAAGTGCACGGGGCCTACGAGCAGTACTTC. Translating it yields CASSQVHGAYEQYF. This rearrangement joins TRBV4-1 to TRBJ2-7, with D tentatively TRBD2 (5 bases). V was cut by 1 base and J by 2 bases, with 9 bases left in between. Germline V lookup: CDR1 MGHRA, CDR2 YSYEKL. This CDR3 region has 14 residues.

A few counts support this clonotype. Since a much larger clone is just one base distant, this may be a read error. The rearrangement links TRBV7-2 to TRBJ2-2, with TRBD2 matching over 16 bases. Germline V gene sequence: CDR1 SGHTA, CDR2 FQGNSA. V dropped 5 bases and J dropped 3; count of bases not matched to a gene: 9. The CDR3 is 19 residues long. CDR3 nucleotides: TGTGCCAGCAGCCTACAGGGACTAGCGGGGGGGTCGGACACCGGGGAGCTGTTTTTT. Its protein product is CASSLQGLAGGSDTGELFF. The whole variable domain, remainder taken from reference TRBV7-2 and TRBJ2-2, is GAGVSQSPSNKVTEKGKDVELRCDPISGHTALYWYRQSLGQGLEFLIYFQGNSAPDKSGLPSDRFSAERTGGSVSTLTIQRTQQEDSAVYLCASSLQGLAGGSDTGELFFGEGSRLTVL.

This clonotype was counted ten times or more. CDR3 sequence: CASTTTGYEQYF. The CDR3 coding sequence is TGTGCCAGCACCACGACTGGGTACGAGCAGTACTTC. The chain carries TRBV12-3 or TRBV12-4 and TRBJ2-7, with D unresolved. The CDR3 contains 12 residues. Trimming stripped 7 bases from V and 4 bases from J, with 11 bases between.

The sample holds many counts of this clonotype. This sequence joins TRBV7-9 and TRBJ2-6; D is possibly TRBD1 (6 bases). This CDR3 spans 14 amino acids. The ends were cut back, 8 bases at V and 2 bases at J, with 10 bases in the middle. Germline-derived CDR1 and CDR2 are SEHNR and FQNEAQ (reference sequence). The DNA of the CDR3 is TGTGCCAGCCAGGGGTTTGCTGGGGCCAACGTCCTGACTTTC. Translated: CASQGFAGANVLTF.

Many counts were recorded for this clonotype. The chain joins TRBV12-3 or TRBV12-4 to TRBJ2-5, with 12 bases matching TRBD2. This CDR3 has 16 residues. J gave up 1 base and V 6 bases, and 6 bases lay outside the gene matches. CDR3 DNA: TGTGCCAGCAGCCCCGGGACTAGCGGGCCCCAAGAGACCCAGTACTTC. Translating it yields CASSPGTSGPQETQYF.

Ten or more counts support this clonotype. The V and J genes are TRBV4-3 and TRBJ1-1; D is uncertain. CDR1 and CDR2 (germline): LGHNA, YSLEER. V lost 0 bases and J 0 bases, leaving 14 bases between the germline ends. The CDR3 length is 17 residues. CDR3: CASSQDSGIAMNTEAFF. CDR3 nucleotide sequence: TGCGCCAGCAGCCAAGATTCCGGAATTGCAATGAACACTGAAGCTTTCTTT.

This clonotype was picked up many times. The chain couples TRBV7-9 to TRBJ2-1; 9 bases align to TRBD2. The germline CDR1 and CDR2 sequences are SEHNR and FQNEAQ (reference sequence). CDR3 size: 16 residues. The V gene end was trimmed by 0 bases and the J gene end by 2 bases; junction bases not matched to a gene: 2. The CDR3 bases are TGTGCCAGCAGCTTAGCTGGCGGGGGGGCCTACAATGAGCAGTTCTTC. Translation gives CASSLAGGGAYNEQFF.

This clonotype has a handful of counts. The chain joins TRBV4-1 to TRBJ1-6; D is ambiguous. Per germline, CDR1 MGHRA and CDR2 YSYEKL. The CDR3 consists of 14 residues. The ends were cut back, 0 bases at V and 9 bases at J, with 9 bases in the middle. DNA of the CDR3: TGCGCCAGCAGCCAAGATGAGGGCCCTTCACCCCTCCACTTT. Its protein product is CASSQDEGPSPLHF.